The rows below give T cell receptor beta chains drawn from one sample of a study of memory CD4+ T cells and cytomegalovirus serostatus. TCRdb's copy holds only in-frame clones and misses some; the assay was immunoSEQ multiplex PCR. The sample holds fewer than 50,000 clones, 79% seen once. The sequenced sample was memory CD4+ T cells from blood. These TCRs come from an adult in good health and CMV-seronegative. Both conserved end residues are part of each CDR3. The D gene is left open where the match is weak. Clone size, where shown, is once, few, many, or a class for clones that have expanded.

D | J | size | V | DNA | CDR3
TRBD1 | TRBJ1-3 | NA | TRBV5-4 | TGTGCCAGCAGCGAGGGGACAGGGGGAAACACCATATATTTT | CASSEGTGGNTIYF
TRBD2 | TRBJ2-2 | few | TRBV2 | TGTGCCAGCAGTGTGGGACTAGCGCCCTTGTTTTTT | CASSVGLAPLFF
NA | TRBJ1-5 | NA | TRBV28 | TGTGCCAGCAAAGGGGAAGCCAGGGAGGGTCAGCCCCAGCATTTT | CASKGEAREGQPQHF
NA | TRBJ1-3 | NA | TRBV19 | TGTGCCAGTAGTATAGATTCTTCGAGAGGAAACACCATATATTTT | CASSIDSSRGNTIYF
TRBD1 | TRBJ1-4 | NA | TRBV2 | TGTGCCAGCAGCCGGACAGGGCGAAATGAAAAACTGTTTTTT | CASSRTGRNEKLFF
NA | TRBJ2-5 | NA | TRBV27 | TGTGCCAGCAGTTTAGACAGACAAGAGACCCAGTACTTC | CASSLDRQETQYF
TRBD1 | TRBJ1-4 | once | TRBV2 | TGTGCCAGCAGTTCCGGGACAGGATGGGAAAAACTGTTTTTT | CASSSGTGWEKLFF
NA | TRBJ2-3 | NA | TRBV7-7 | TGTGCCAGCAGCTTAGGTGGGGGAGAGGGAGATACGCAGTATTTT | CASSLGGGEGDTQYF
TRBD1 | TRBJ1-2 | once | TRBV5-6 | TGTGCCAGCAGCCACAACAGGGGGAAAGGTGGCTACACCTTC | CASSHNRGKGGYTF
TRBD2 | TRBJ2-3 | NA | TRBV2 | TGTGCCAGCAGTGAAGGTAGCGGGAGGAGTGCAGATACGCAGTATTTT | CASSEGSGRSADTQYF
NA | TRBJ1-3 | NA | TRBV4-2 | TGTGCCAGCAGCCAAGAAGGAGGGGTCTCTGGAAACACCATATATTTT | CASSQEGGVSGNTIYF
NA | TRBJ1-1 | NA | TRBV7-2 | TGTGCCAGCAGCTCCTGGATGAACACTGAAGCTTTCTTT | CASSSWMNTEAFF
NA | TRBJ2-1 | once | TRBV6-5 | TGTGCCAGCAGGCTCGGAACGGGACGTCTGTTCTTC | CASRLGTGRLFF
TRBD1 | TRBJ2-7 | NA | TRBV7-6 | TGTGCCAGCGTTGGGACAGGGGGCTACGAGCAGTACTTC | CASVGTGGYEQYF
NA | TRBJ1-1 | NA | TRBV18 | TGTGCCAGCTCACCACCGAGCCCGTCGAGGGGTGAAGCTTTCTTT | CASSPPSPSRGEAFF
TRBD2 | TRBJ2-3 | NA | TRBV27 | TGTGCCAGCCATGAACTAGCGGGGAACACAGATACGCAGTATTTT | CASHELAGNTDTQYF
TRBD2 | TRBJ2-3 | NA | TRBV30 | TGTGCCTGGACTCGCGGGAGAAGCACAGATACGCAGTATTTT | CAWTRGRSTDTQYF
TRBD2 | TRBJ2-7 | NA | TRBV6-5 | TGTGCCAGCAGTTATAGAAATAAGCGGGGGGACTACGAGCAGTACTTC | CASSYRNKRGDYEQYF
NA | TRBJ2-2 | NA | TRBV9 | TGTGCCAGCAGCGTAGGCGCTAGAACCGGGGAGCTGTTTTTT | CASSVGARTGELFF
NA | TRBJ2-7 | NA | TRBV7-9 | TGTGCCAGCAGCTTATCTGAGGGCGAGCAGTACTTC | CASSLSEGEQYF
NA | TRBJ2-5 | NA | TRBV7-2 | TGTGCCAGCAGCTTAATACTTCTAGAGACCCAGTACTTC | CASSLILLETQYF
NA | TRBJ1-3 | NA | TRBV6-5 | TGTGCCAGCACCAACCGGGGCTCTGGAAACACCATATATTTT | CASTNRGSGNTIYF
TRBD1 | TRBJ2-3 | NA | TRBV29-1 | TGCAGCGCTAGAAGGGGACAGATCATACCAGATACGCAGTATTTT | CSARRGQIIPDTQYF
NA | TRBJ2-7 | NA | TRBV18 | TGTGCCAGCTCACCAGACCGGGGGATCGGGGAGCAGTACTTC | CASSPDRGIGEQYF
NA | TRBJ1-2 | NA | TRBV9 | TGTGCCAGCAGCGTAGAGGCACAGGGCACCTATGGCTACACCTTC | CASSVEAQGTYGYTF
TRBD1 | TRBJ2-7 | NA | TRBV7-9 | TGTGCCAGCAGCGCTACAGGGGCCCACGAGCAGTACTTC | CASSATGAHEQYF